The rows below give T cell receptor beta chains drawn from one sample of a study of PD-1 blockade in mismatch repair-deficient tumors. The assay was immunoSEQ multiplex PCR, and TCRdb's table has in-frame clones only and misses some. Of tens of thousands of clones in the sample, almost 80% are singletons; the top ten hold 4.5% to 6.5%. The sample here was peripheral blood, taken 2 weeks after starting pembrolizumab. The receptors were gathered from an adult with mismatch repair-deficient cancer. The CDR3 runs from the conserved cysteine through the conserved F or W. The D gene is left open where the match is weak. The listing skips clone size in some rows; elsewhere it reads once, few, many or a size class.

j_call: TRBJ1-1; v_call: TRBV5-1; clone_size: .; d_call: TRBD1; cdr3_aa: CASSKVPGQGWGTEAFF; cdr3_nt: TGCGCCAGCAGCAAAGTCCCGGGACAGGGATGGGGCACTGAAGCTTTCTTT
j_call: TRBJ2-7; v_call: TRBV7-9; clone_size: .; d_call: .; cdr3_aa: CASSLLRGAYEQYF; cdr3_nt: TGTGCCAGCAGCTTATTACGGGGAGCCTACGAGCAGTACTTC
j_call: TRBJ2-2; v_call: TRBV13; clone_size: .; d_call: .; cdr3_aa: CASSLETDTGELFF; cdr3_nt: TGTGCCAGCAGCTTGGAGACCGACACCGGGGAGCTGTTTTTT
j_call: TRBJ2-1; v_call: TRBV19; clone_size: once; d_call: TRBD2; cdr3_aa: CASSIWAGGIYNEQFF; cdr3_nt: TGTGCCAGTAGTATCTGGGCGGGAGGTATATACAATGAGCAGTTCTTC
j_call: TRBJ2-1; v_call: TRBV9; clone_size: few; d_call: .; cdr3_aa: CASSPGGGIALSSYNEQFF; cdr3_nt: TGTGCCAGCAGCCCCGGAGGCGGGATCGCCCTGAGTTCCTACAATGAGCAGTTCTTC
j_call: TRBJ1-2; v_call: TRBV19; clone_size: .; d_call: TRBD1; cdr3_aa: CASSSTGANYGYTF; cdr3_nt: TGTGCCAGTAGTTCGACAGGGGCTAACTATGGCTACACCTTC
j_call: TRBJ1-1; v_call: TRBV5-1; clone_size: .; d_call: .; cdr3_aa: CASSNERGGTEAFF; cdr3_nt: TGCGCCAGCAGCAACGAGCGGGGAGGCACTGAAGCTTTCTTT
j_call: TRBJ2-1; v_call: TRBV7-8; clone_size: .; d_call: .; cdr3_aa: CASSLVVAQFGDEQFF; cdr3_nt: TGTGCCAGCAGCTTAGTAGTAGCGCAATTCGGAGATGAGCAGTTCTTC
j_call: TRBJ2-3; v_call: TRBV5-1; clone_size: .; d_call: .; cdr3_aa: CASSPGGADTQYF; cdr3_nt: TGCGCCAGCAGCCCGGGGGGCGCAGATACGCAGTATTTT
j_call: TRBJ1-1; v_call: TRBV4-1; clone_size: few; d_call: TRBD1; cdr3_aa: CASSQVGTGVAEAFF; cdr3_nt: TGCGCCAGCAGCCAAGTTGGGACAGGGGTCGCTGAAGCTTTCTTT
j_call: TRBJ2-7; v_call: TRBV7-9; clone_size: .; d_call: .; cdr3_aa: CASIPDRHTTYEQYF; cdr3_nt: TGTGCCAGTATTCCCGACAGGCATACCACCTACGAGCAGTACTTC
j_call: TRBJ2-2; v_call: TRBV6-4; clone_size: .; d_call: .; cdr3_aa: CASSDRDTGELFF; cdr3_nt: TGTGCCAGCAGTGACAGGGACACCGGGGAGCTGTTTTTT
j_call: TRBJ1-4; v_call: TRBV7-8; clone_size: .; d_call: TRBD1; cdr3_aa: CASSPSGGNEKLFF; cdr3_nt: TGTGCCAGCAGCCCGTCAGGGGGTAATGAAAAACTGTTTTTT
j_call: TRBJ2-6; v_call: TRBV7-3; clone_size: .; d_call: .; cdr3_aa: CASRASSGANVLTF; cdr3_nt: TGTGCCAGCAGGGCTAGCTCTGGGGCCAACGTCCTGACTTTC
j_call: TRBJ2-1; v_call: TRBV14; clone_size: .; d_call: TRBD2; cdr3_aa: CASSLSGSRYNEQFF; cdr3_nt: TGTGCCAGCAGCTTGAGCGGGAGTAGGTACAATGAGCAGTTCTTC
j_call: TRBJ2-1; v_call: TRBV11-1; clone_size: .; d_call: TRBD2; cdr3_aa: CASSPRTSGIDEQFF; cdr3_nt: TGTGCCAGCAGCCCTCGGACTAGCGGGATAGATGAGCAGTTCTTC
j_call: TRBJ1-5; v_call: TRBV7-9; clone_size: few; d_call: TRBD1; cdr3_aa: CASRVVDRENQPQHF; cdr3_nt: TGTGCCAGCAGGGTAGTGGACAGGGAAAACCAGCCCCAGCATTTT
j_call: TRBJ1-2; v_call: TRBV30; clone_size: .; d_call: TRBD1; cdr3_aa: CAWSPGQGWGNYGYTF; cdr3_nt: TGTGCCTGGAGCCCTGGACAGGGGTGGGGTAACTATGGCTACACCTTC
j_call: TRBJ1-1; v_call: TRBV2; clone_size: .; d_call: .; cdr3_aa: CASSGYTEAFF; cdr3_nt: TGTGCCAGCAGTGGCTACACTGAAGCTTTCTTT
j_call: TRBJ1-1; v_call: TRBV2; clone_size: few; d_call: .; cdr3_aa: CASSSYTEAFF; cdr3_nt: TGTGCCAGCAGTTCTTACACTGAAGCTTTCTTT
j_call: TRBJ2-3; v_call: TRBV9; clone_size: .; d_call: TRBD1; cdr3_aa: CASSAGQITDTQYF; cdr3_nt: TGTGCCAGCAGCGCGGGACAGATCACAGATACGCAGTATTTT
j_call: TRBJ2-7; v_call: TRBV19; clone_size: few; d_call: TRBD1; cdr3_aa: CASRKTGRNDYSYEQYF; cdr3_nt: TGTGCCAGTAGGAAGACAGGGCGGAACGACTACTCCTACGAGCAGTACTTC
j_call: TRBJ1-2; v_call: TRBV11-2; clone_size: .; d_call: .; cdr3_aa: CASSSGTPYGYTF; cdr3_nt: TGTGCCAGCAGCTCCGGGACGCCGTATGGCTACACCTTC
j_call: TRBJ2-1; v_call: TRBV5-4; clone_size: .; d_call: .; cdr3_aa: CASSSKQGRNEQFF; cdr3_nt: TGTGCCAGCAGCTCCAAGCAGGGTAGAAATGAGCAGTTCTTC
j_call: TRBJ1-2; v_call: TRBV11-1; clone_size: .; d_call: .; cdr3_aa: CASSWGSGSNYGYTF; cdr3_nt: TGTGCCAGCAGCTGGGGATCAGGGAGTAACTATGGCTACACCTTC
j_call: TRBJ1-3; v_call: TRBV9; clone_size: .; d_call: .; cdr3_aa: CASSTYGISGNTIYF; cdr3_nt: TGTGCCAGCAGCACATACGGGATCTCTGGAAACACCATATATTTT
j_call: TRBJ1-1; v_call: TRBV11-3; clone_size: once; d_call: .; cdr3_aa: CASSLSRGRTEAFF; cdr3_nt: TGTGCCAGCAGCTTATCCAGGGGCCGGACTGAAGCTTTCTTT
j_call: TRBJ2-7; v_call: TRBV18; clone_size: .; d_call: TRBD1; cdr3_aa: CASSPDRGSSYEQYF; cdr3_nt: TGTGCCAGCTCACCCGACAGGGGCTCGTCCTACGAGCAGTACTTC
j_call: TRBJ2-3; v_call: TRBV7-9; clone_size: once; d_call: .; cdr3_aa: CASSPGSAIDTQYF; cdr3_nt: TGTGCCAGCAGCCCTGGGTCAGCGATAGATACGCAGTATTTT
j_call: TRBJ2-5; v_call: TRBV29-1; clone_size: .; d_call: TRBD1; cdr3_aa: CSAGQTIETQYF; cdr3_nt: TGCAGCGCGGGACAGACCATTGAGACCCAGTACTTC
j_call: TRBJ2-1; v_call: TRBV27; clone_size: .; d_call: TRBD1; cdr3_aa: CASSPQPGTGGAEQFF; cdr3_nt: TGTGCCAGCAGTCCACAGCCCGGGACAGGGGGGGCTGAGCAGTTCTTC
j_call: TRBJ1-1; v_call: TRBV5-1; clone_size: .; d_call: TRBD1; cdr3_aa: CASRSQGAGDTEAFF; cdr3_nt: TGCGCCAGCAGATCACAGGGGGCTGGAGACACTGAAGCTTTCTTT
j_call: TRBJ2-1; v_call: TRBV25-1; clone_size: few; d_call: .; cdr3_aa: CASSESKGISYNEQFF; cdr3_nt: TGTGCCAGCAGTGAATCCAAGGGTATCTCCTACAATGAGCAGTTCTTC
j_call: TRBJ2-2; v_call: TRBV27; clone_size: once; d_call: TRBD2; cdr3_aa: CASSLTSGYTGELFF; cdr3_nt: TGTGCCAGCAGTCTGACTAGCGGGTACACCGGGGAGCTGTTTTTT
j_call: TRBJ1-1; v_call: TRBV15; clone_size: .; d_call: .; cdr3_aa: CATSEGYTEAFF; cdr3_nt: TGTGCCACCTCGGAGGGGTACACTGAAGCTTTCTTT
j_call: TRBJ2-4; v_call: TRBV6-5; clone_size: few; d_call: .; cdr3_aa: CASSSRGSSTKNIQYF; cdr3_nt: TGTGCCAGCAGTTCCCGAGGGTCGTCAACCAAAAACATTCAGTACTTC
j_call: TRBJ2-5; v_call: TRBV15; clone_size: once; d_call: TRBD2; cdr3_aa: CATSPRRLAGAETQYF; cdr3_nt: TGTGCCACCAGCCCTCGTCGGCTAGCGGGAGCCGAGACCCAGTACTTC
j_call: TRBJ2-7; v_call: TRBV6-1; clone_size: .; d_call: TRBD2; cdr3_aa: CASSDPGTSGTYEQYF; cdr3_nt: TGTGCCAGCAGTGACCCTGGGACTAGCGGCACCTACGAGCAGTACTTC
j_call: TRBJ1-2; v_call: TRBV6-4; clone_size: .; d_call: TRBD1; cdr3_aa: CASSGSTTGNYGYTF; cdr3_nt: TGTGCCAGCAGTGGAAGTACGACAGGGAACTATGGCTACACCTTC
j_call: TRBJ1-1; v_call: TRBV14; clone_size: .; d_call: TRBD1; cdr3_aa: CASSIRTGLTEAFF; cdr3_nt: TGTGCCAGCAGCATTCGGACAGGGCTCACTGAAGCTTTCTTT
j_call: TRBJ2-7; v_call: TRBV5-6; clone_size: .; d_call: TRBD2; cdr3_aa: CASSSGLASYEQYF; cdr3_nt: TGTGCCAGCAGTTCCGGACTAGCGTCCTACGAGCAGTACTTC
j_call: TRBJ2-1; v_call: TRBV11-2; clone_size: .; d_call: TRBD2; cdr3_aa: CASSFSGVYNEQFF; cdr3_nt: TGTGCCAGCAGCTTTAGCGGGGTCTACAATGAGCAGTTCTTC